The present TCR beta chain was sequenced within a study of T cells after yellow fever vaccination (dated by TCRdb to about 2019). Context from the whole study: The SMART-Seq v4 Ultra Low Input RNA kit was used to prepare libraries from fractions with low cell numbers. Two healthy male donors, one aged 18 to 30 and one aged 30 to 40 years, made up the cohort. Blood samples were taken at several timepoints before and after primary and secondary immunization, and bulk PBMC replicates and cell subsets were isolated. To follow T-cell clones before and after primary and booster YFV17D yellow fever vaccination, bulk TCR alpha and beta repertoires were sequenced over time.

Overall results and qualifications from the work: Because the study included only a couple of donors, the extent to which the findings can be generalized is limited. A small share of clonotypes was detected in both CD4 and CD8 compartments, with the overlap likely arising from convergent recombination. The secondary T-cell response was found to be weaker but faster than the primary response, with a peak reached on day 5 rather than on day 15. Computational filtering was required because FACS-sorted repertoires could contain abundant contaminating clonotypes from the bulk population. Most clones expanded after primary vaccination were re-detected after the booster (96% of CD4 and around 88% of CD8), suggesting broad memory maintenance.

Reads for this sample came from an Illumina NovaSeq 6000. TCR cDNA was synthesized by 5'RACE template switching, through which a universal primer site and unique molecular identifiers were introduced. cDNA synthesis was primed from both the TCR alpha and TCR beta constant segments. Library amplification used two PCR steps, and the second PCR step added sample barcodes and sequencing adapters. Sequencing of libraries was done on Illumina HiSeq 2500 (2x100 bp) or NovaSeq (2x150 bp). As for the authors' bioinformatics: MIGEC handled demultiplexing of reads and collapsing into UMI consensus sequences, while MiXCR performed V(D)J alignment. Using edgeR on replicate PBMC samples, clonotypes were called vaccine-responding if FDR was below 0.01 and the log2 fold change was above 5 up to day 15. Each bulk clonotype received a CD4 or CD8 identity based on whether the sequenced CD4 or CD8 repertoire contained that clonotype at higher abundance. The raw public reads went through TCRdb reprocessing: fastp at Q25, MiXCR clone calling, in-frame beta chains kept. CDR3 protein sequences are deduplicated, and each keeps its most common genes and DNA. The V and J calls shown here were made by TCRdb, not taken from the authors' results. The sample data list about 300,000 distinct CDR3 sequences, and 8.7% of these were observed just once. The ten biggest clones cover around 3.5% of the sample.

To note about this clonotype: It has no known antigen specificity. No base quality information exists; no much larger clone differs at one position.

The treatment or condition label here, explained by the study, means: live attenuated yellow fever vaccine strain. PBMCs were isolated from peripheral blood using a standard Ficoll-Paque protocol. Dynabeads CD4 and CD8 positive selection kits were used to isolate the CD4 and CD8 T-cell fractions. RNA was extracted with TriZol from bulk PBMCs, CD4 and CD8 fractions, and dextramer-positive and dextramer-negative fractions. The CDR3 spans 11 residues, from the cysteine through the valine. Kept here is only the CDR3 DNA, which spans 33 bases and is read in frame from base 1. At the junction V is shortened by 3 bases and J by 4 bases, with 4 bases in between. Taken from the germline V gene, the CDR1 and CDR2 loops are SNHLY and FYNNEI.

The sample consisted of CD4+ T cells sorted from PBMCs, taken 5 days after the yellow fever booster vaccination. Here the chain combines TRBV2 and TRBJ2-7, with no reliable assignment of the D segment. This TCR was recovered from a man aged 18 to 29 who received the YFV17D yellow fever vaccine. The CDR3 is CASSERYEQYV. The nucleotides read TGTGCCAGCAGTGAGAGGTACGAGCAGTACGTC.